Below are 8 T cell receptor beta chains sequenced from a single sample in a study of PD-1 blockade in classical Hodgkin lymphoma. As for time point: cycle 4 day 1 (C4D1), after six to seven weeks of nivolumab. Every single patient, without exception, relapsed after autologous stem cell transplantation, and brentuximab vedotin exposure varied. Using immunoSEQ multiplex PCR, the repertoire was profiled, and TCRdb retains in-frame clones only, with some absent. The sample consists of tens of thousands of clones, nearly 90% of them appearing once. The source was peripheral blood mononuclear cells (PBMCs), collected before the fourth cycle of nivolumab. These receptors were collected from a human donor with classical Hodgkin lymphoma.

V usage is TRBV18 and J usage is TRBJ1-2, with D maybe TRBD1 (6 bases). Looked up from germline, CDR1 is KGHSH and CDR2 is LQKENI. The CDR3 runs to 14 residues. V lost 4 bases and J lost 4, with 13 bases in between. CDR3 nucleotide sequence: TGTGCCAGCTCACTAGAAACAGGGCCCTATGGCTACACCTTC. It codes for CASSLETGPYGYTF.

The V call is TRBV9, the J call TRBJ1-1, with 7 positions matching TRBD1. This CDR3 comprises 16 residues. V gave up 3 bases and J gave up 1 base; unmatched junction bases: 9. Looked up from germline, CDR1 is SGDLS and CDR2 is YYNGEE. CDR3 DNA sequence: TGTGCCAGCAGCGCCCGGGACAGTAATAGGAACACTGAAGCTTTCTTT. It codes for CASSARDSNRNTEAFF.

The chain employs TRBV13 and TRBJ1-2; D uncertain. The V gene lost 6 bases and the J gene lost 8 bases, with 16 bases spanning the gap. Germline V gene lookup returns CDR1 PRHDT and CDR2 FYEKMQ (reference sequence). The CDR3 spans 13 residues. The DNA for the CDR3 is TGTGCCAGCAGGTCGAGGGCCATCGGGGGCTACACCTTC. This translates into CASRSRAIGGYTF.

CDR3 loop: CASRALGGKETQYF. As DNA, the CDR3 is TGTGCCAGCAGGGCCTTGGGGGGAAAAGAGACCCAGTACTTC. The V and J genes are TRBV7-9 and TRBJ2-5; D perhaps matches TRBD2 (6 bases). This CDR3 is 14 amino acids long. V lost 6 bases and J 3 bases, leaving 14 bases between the germline ends. Germline values: CDR1 SEHNR, CDR2 FQNEAQ (reference sequence).

The chain combines TRBV4-1 with TRBJ2-7; D call uncertain. The CDR3 loop spans 14 amino acids. V dropped 4 bases and J dropped 0 bases, with 10 bases sitting between them. Germline V gene data show CDR1 as MGHRA and CDR2 as YSYEKL. CDR3 residues: CASSLLGSSYEQYF. The CDR3 DNA follows: TGCGCCAGCAGCCTCCTGGGCAGCTCCTACGAGCAGTACTTC.

This chain joins TRBV5-1 and TRBJ2-7; possibly TRBD1 for D (6 bases). V lost 0 bases and J 5 bases, leaving 12 bases between the germline ends. The CDR3 consists of 14 residues. Germline values: CDR1 SGHRS, CDR2 YFSETQ. DNA for the CDR3: TGCGCCAGCAGCTTGGATGTGACAGGTCACGAGCAGTACTTC. Its protein product is CASSLDVTGHEQYF.

The rearrangement uses TRBV19 and TRBJ2-2, with a possible D match to TRBD1 (6 bases). Between the trimmed V and J ends, which lost 3 bases and 5 bases, there was a span of 7 bases. CDR3 length: 13 amino acids. The germline CDR1 and CDR2 sequences are LNHDA and SQIVND (reference sequence). CDR3 nucleotides: TGTGCCAGTAGTATTCAGGGGACCGGGGAGCTGTTTTTT. Amino acid sequence: CASSIQGTGELFF.

CDR3 sequence reads: CASTQPGDPYEQYF. The CDR3 DNA follows: TGCGCCAGCACACAACCGGGAGATCCCTACGAGCAGTACTTC. This chain joins TRBV5-1 and TRBJ2-7; TRBD2 might be the D (6 bases). This CDR3 comprises 14 residues. Deletions cut 6 bases from V and 2 bases from J, with 15 bases between. From germline, CDR1 is SGHRS and CDR2 YFSETQ.